This T cell receptor beta chain was sequenced in a study of siplizumab effects on memory and regulatory T cells. Produced via immunoSEQ multiplex PCR; TCRdb's table is partial and in-frame only. The sample consists of around 99,000 clones, roughly nine tenths of them appearing once. Germline V gene data show CDR1 as SGHDT and CDR2 as YYEEEE. V lost 1 base to trimming and J lost 5 bases, with 6 bases between them. The CDR3 sequence is 12 residues long. Findings of the study overall: Naive versus memory phenotype went unassigned for roughly 80-96% of proliferating CD4+ or CD8+ clones. Researchers did not confirm the suppressive function of proliferating Tregs from siplizumab cultures. Treatment with siplizumab left mappable alloreactive CD4+ clones averaging 68.8% Treg-derived, compared with around 26% in controls. Apparently more diverse than memory cells, naive T cells also seemed major alloresponse contributors.

Comments on this clone: What it binds is not known. Within the sample, other DNA sequences also encode this same CDR3.

The chain couples TRBV5-6 to TRBJ1-1; no definite D call. This receptor was obtained from a human donor in good health. The sequencing sample was made of Tregs sorted from blood. CDR3 DNA sequence: TGTGCCAGCAGCTTGAGGCGAACTGAAGCTTTCTTT. Its translation: CASSLRRTEAFF.